This T cell receptor (beta chain) comes out of a study of control samples from healthy donors and cancer patients. This table comes from immunoSEQ multiplex PCR, and its TCRdb copy is limited to in-frame clones, with some not included. The sample carries tens of thousands of clones, roughly 89% recorded once. The V end lost 1 base, the J end lost 6 bases, and 15 bases lay between the germline ends. The CDR3 length is 16 residues. Germline lookup yields CDR1 SGHVS and CDR2 FNYEAQ. Sequenced input: blood. The sequence was collected from a young man in good health. The chain recombines TRBV7-6 with TRBJ1-4, with unresolved D. CDR3 residues: CASSLVPSGTYEKLFF. The CDR3 region has the DNA TGTGCCAGCAGCTTAGTGCCCTCTGGTACATATGAAAAACTGTTTTTT.